This T cell receptor beta chain was identified in a study of technical replicates of blood from a few donors. J was trimmed by 1 base and V by 3 bases; bases with no gene match: 5. CDR3 size: 16 residues. CDR1 and CDR2 (germline): SGHTA, FQGTGA. Repertoires were generated with immunoSEQ multiplex PCR, while TCRdb's copy carries only in-frame clones and drops some. The sample has tens of thousands of clones, about 86% seen once; the top ten hold 5.1%. The clonotype comes from a human donor in good health. Some clones in this sample may be carry-over from other donors' samples. The chain combines TRBV7-3 with TRBJ2-2; 7 nucleotides match TRBD2. Sequences were obtained from PBMCs. The CDR3 sequence: CASSFIERGNTGELFF. The DNA of the CDR3 is TGTGCCAGCAGCTTTATTGAGCGGGGGAACACCGGGGAGCTGTTTTTT.